Listed here are 26 T cell receptor beta chains from one sample, sequenced in a study of blood T cell repertoires in COVID-19. Data came from immunoSEQ multiplex PCR; TCRdb stores just in-frame clones and leaves some out. This table holds 200,000 to 250,000 clones, 88% found once. What was sequenced was peripheral blood. The receptor source for this set is a woman aged 55 to 70 with acute or convalescent COVID-19.

The genes are TRBV10-1 and TRBJ2-7, with a tentative D call TRBD2 (7 bases). Trimming took off 5 bases at V and 5 bases at J, with 19 bases between the two ends. This CDR3 region has 15 residues. CDR1 and CDR2 (germline): WNHNN, SYGVQD (reference sequence). The CDR3 nucleotides read TGCGCCAGCAGTCGAGGGGGGGGCATTTCGGACGAGCAGTACTTC. Its protein product is CASSRGGGISDEQYF.

V and J are TRBV9 and TRBJ2-1; 8 nucleotides line up with TRBD2. V was pared by 4 bases and J by 6 bases, with 12 bases of the junction left unmatched. Germline V lookup: CDR1 SGDLS, CDR2 YYNGEE. The CDR3 totals 16 residues. CDR3 residues: CASSSNPGLVSNEQFF. The CDR3 bases are TGTGCCAGCAGCTCGAATCCGGGACTAGTCAGCAATGAGCAGTTCTTC.

The chain links TRBV25-1 to TRBJ2-3, with 11 nucleotides matching TRBD2. This CDR3 comprises 15 residues. V lost 3 bases and J lost 3; bases outside the gene matches: 2. CDR1 and CDR2 (germline): MGHDK, SYGVNS. CDR3 residues: CASSEGLAVTDTQYF. Here the CDR3 DNA reads TGTGCCAGCAGTGAGGGACTAGCGGTAACAGATACGCAGTATTTT. The entire variable domain, with the rest obtained from reference TRBV25-1 and TRBJ2-3, is as follows: EADIYQTPRYLVIGTGKKITLECSQTMGHDKMYWYQQDPGMELHLIHYSYGVNSTEKGDLSSESTVSRIRTEHFPLTLESARPSHTSQYLCASSEGLAVTDTQYFGPGTRLTVL.

This chain connects TRBV19 to TRBJ1-5; TRBD1 aligns across 8 bases. This CDR3 is 14 amino acids long. CDR1 and CDR2 from the germline V gene are LNHDA and SQIVND (reference sequence). V shed 7 bases, J shed 5 bases, and the junction held 7 bases outside the gene matches. The CDR3 spells CASTLQGVYQPQHF. The CDR3 DNA sequence: TGTGCCAGTACATTACAGGGGGTATATCAGCCCCAGCATTTT.

This clone turned up a few times. The genes are TRBV6-2 or TRBV6-3 and TRBJ1-3; weak D call: TRBD1 (5 bases). The length of the CDR3 is 15 residues. Germline-derived CDR1 and CDR2 are MNHEY and SVGEGT. V was trimmed by 5 bases and J by 0 bases, leaving 11 bases between them. In DNA form, the CDR3 reads TGTGCCAGCAGTCCCGGGGGAAGCTCTGGAAACACCATATATTTT. Its translation is CASSPGGSSGNTIYF.

This clone was observed a handful of times. V usage is TRBV5-1 and J usage is TRBJ2-3, with 11 bases fitting TRBD2. V dropped 1 base and J dropped 4; count of bases not matched to a gene: 2. The CDR3 contains 15 residues. CDR1 and CDR2 (germline): SGHRS, YFSETQ. The CDR3 sequence: CASSLTSGSSDTQYF. Here the CDR3 DNA reads TGCGCCAGCAGCTTGACTAGCGGGAGTTCAGATACGCAGTATTTT.

This chain links TRBV5-1 with TRBJ2-2; TRBD2 matches 7 bases. With V trimmed by 8 bases and J by 1 base, 5 bases remained unmatched. This CDR3 is built from 14 residues. The germline V gene encodes CDR1 SGHRS and CDR2 YFSETQ. CDR3 sequence: CASVRGENTGELFF. The DNA of the CDR3 is TGCGCCAGTGTTCGGGGGGAGAACACCGGGGAGCTGTTTTTT.

Only one count was recorded for this clone. The gene calls are TRBV11-3 and TRBJ2-1; TRBD2 might be the D (5 bases). Trimming pared 5 bases from V and 0 bases from J, leaving 17 bases between. The CDR3 is 17 amino acids. Per germline, CDR1 SGHNT and CDR2 YENEEA. CDR3 nucleotide sequence: TGTGCCAGCAGCAATACCATCGGACTCAGCTCCTACAATGAGCAGTTCTTC. It translates to CASSNTIGLSSYNEQFF.

The chain joins TRBV5-8 to TRBJ2-7; 8 bases line up with TRBD2. The V and J ends lost 4 bases and 3 bases, in that order; junction bases with no gene match: 6. Looked up from germline, CDR1 is SGHTS and CDR2 is YDEGEE. This CDR3 is built from 14 residues. The CDR3 DNA reads as TGTGCCAGCAGCCAAGGACTAGCTGTCTACGAGCAGTACTTC. It is translated as CASSQGLAVYEQYF.

This chain links TRBV11-2 with TRBJ2-1, with D maybe TRBD1 (5 bases). Trimming took 7 bases from V and 8 from J, leaving 21 bases between them. Germline V gene sequence: CDR1 SGHAT, CDR2 FQNNGV. The CDR3 length is 15 residues. CDR3 nucleotide sequence: TGTGCCAGCAACGTTCTTGAAATGCAGGGCCATGAGCAGTTCTTC. It yields the protein CASNVLEMQGHEQFF.

The V gene is TRBV4-3, the J gene TRBJ2-2, with 8 bases aligning to TRBD1. CDR1 LGHNA and CDR2 YSLEER come from the germline V gene. The CDR3 is 16 amino acids. With V trimmed by 4 bases and J by 7 bases, 11 bases remained unmatched. Here the CDR3 reads CASSRETGVSVGELFF. The DNA for the CDR3 is TGCGCCAGCAGCCGAGAGACAGGGGTTTCGGTCGGGGAGCTGTTTTTT.

The sample holds a few counts of this clone. The chain links TRBV4-1 to TRBJ2-1; D is possibly TRBD1 (6 bases). Per germline, CDR1 MGHRA and CDR2 YSYEKL. The V end lost 5 bases, the J end lost 4 bases, and 15 bases lay between the germline ends. The CDR3 loop spans 15 amino acids. CDR3 protein: CASSVQGNIYNEQFF. Written as DNA, the CDR3 is TGCGCCAGCAGCGTCCAGGGGAATATATACAATGAGCAGTTCTTC.

The chain carries TRBV19 and TRBJ1-4; 7 bases are a match to TRBD1. The V segment lost 7 bases and the J segment 5 bases; nucleotides outside the gene matches: 10. The CDR3 loop spans 15 amino acids. Germline V gene sequence: CDR1 LNHDA, CDR2 SQIVND (reference sequence). CDR3 in DNA: TGTGCCAGTACCTCAGGGGGACGGGGGAATGAAAAACTGTTTTTT. This codes for CASTSGGRGNEKLFF.

V and J are TRBV6-5 and TRBJ2-3, with 11 bases aligning to TRBD2. The CDR3 is 14 residues long. The junction had 2 bases not matched to a gene; V was cut back by 4 bases and J by 5 bases. CDR1 and CDR2 from the germline V gene are MNHEY and SVGAGI. CDR3 protein: CASSLLAGVDTQYF. The DNA for the CDR3 is TGTGCCAGCAGTTTACTAGCGGGAGTAGATACGCAGTATTTT.

This sequence joins TRBV28 and TRBJ1-4; no clear D. Germline values: CDR1 MDHEN, CDR2 SYDVKM. The CDR3 has 15 amino acids. V was trimmed by 5 bases and J by 5 bases, leaving 15 bases between them. CDR3 loop: CASSPPGLRNEKLFF. In nucleotides, the CDR3 is TGTGCCAGCAGTCCCCCAGGTCTCCGAAATGAAAAACTGTTTTTT.

The chain joins TRBV28 to TRBJ1-1, with a tentative D call TRBD1 (6 bases). The ends were cut back, 6 bases at V and 1 base at J, with 9 bases in the middle. Germline V CDR1 and CDR2: MDHEN, SYDVKM. The CDR3 has 13 residues. Here the CDR3 DNA reads TGTGCCAGCAGCACAGGGAAGAACACTGAAGCTTTCTTT. Residues: CASSTGKNTEAFF.

Notes on this clone: The junction departs from germline at one end; a sequencing error may be responsible. The genes are TRBV7-7 and TRBJ2-5; 12 bases align to TRBD1. Germline assignment: CDR1 SSHAT and CDR2 FNYEAQ (reference sequence). The CDR3 is 17 amino acids. CDR3 in amino acids: CASSLALRDRGRETQYF. In DNA, the CDR3 is TGTGCTAGCAGCTTAGCCCTCCGGGACAGGGGGCGAGAGACCCAGTACTTC.

This chain uses TRBV18 with TRBJ1-3; D perhaps matches TRBD1 (6 bases). The V and J ends lost 6 bases and 1 base respectively, with 13 bases between them. In germline, CDR1 is KGHSH, CDR2 LQKENI. The CDR3 sequence is 15 residues long. For the CDR3, the DNA is TGTGCCAGCTCTCAACGAACAGGGTCTGGAAACACCATATATTTT. Translation: CASSQRTGSGNTIYF.

In DNA, the CDR3 is TGTGCCAGCAGCCCCACAGGGGGGTCCTACAATGAGCAGTTCTTC. It codes for CASSPTGGSYNEQFF. V usage is TRBV3-1 (or the pseudogene TRBV3-2) and J usage is TRBJ2-1; 8 bases line up with TRBD1. From germline, CDR1 is LGHDT and CDR2 YNNKEL (reference sequence). This CDR3 has 15 residues. Losses at the gene ends were 4 bases for V and 1 base for J; bases not matched to a gene: 3.

The rearrangement uses TRBV6-5 and TRBJ2-5; TRBD1 agrees at 7 bases. CDR1 is MNHEY and CDR2 is SVGAGI in the germline V gene. The V segment lost 7 bases and the J segment 7 bases; nucleotides outside the gene matches: 15. The CDR3 length is 15 residues. The CDR3 DNA is TGTGCCAGCACCCCCCCCCAACAGGGGTTTGGGACCCAGTACTTC. Translated: CASTPPQQGFGTQYF.

A single count supports this clone. In DNA form, the CDR3 reads TGTGCCAGCAGCTTAGTGCGGCCAACTAGCGAGTATGAGCAGTACTTC. It specifies CASSLVRPTSEYEQYF. The genes are TRBV7-8 and TRBJ2-7; 7 nucleotides agree with TRBD2. The CDR3 sequence is 16 residues long. The V gene end was trimmed by 1 base and the J gene end by 7 bases; junction bases not matched to a gene: 13. In germline, CDR1 is SGHVS, CDR2 FQNEAQ.

This chain joins TRBV2 and TRBJ1-1; TRBD1 matches 8 bases. V lost 6 bases, J lost 3 bases, and 6 bases stayed unmatched. This CDR3 spans 14 amino acids. Germline V gene lookup returns CDR1 SNHLY and CDR2 FYNNEI. The DNA for the CDR3 is TGTGCCAGCAGGGGACAGGCGCGGTACACTGAAGCTTTCTTT. Its translation is CASRGQARYTEAFF.

V and J are TRBV10-1 and TRBJ2-5, with D perhaps matching TRBD2 (5 bases). V was pared by 3 bases and J by 4 bases, with 15 bases between. This CDR3 has 15 residues. Germline V gene lookup returns CDR1 WNHNN and CDR2 SYGVQD (reference sequence). The CDR3 here is CASSDSSGGRETQYF. CDR3 in DNA: TGCGCCAGCAGTGATTCCAGCGGCGGGCGAGAGACCCAGTACTTC.

This chain links TRBV29-1 with TRBJ1-1, with a possible D match to TRBD1 (6 bases). Germline V gene sequence: CDR1 SQVTM, CDR2 ANQGSEA. CDR3 length: 14 residues. V was shortened by 5 bases and J by 6 bases, with 19 bases between the two germline ends. In DNA, the CDR3 is TGCAGCGTTTTCTCACCGCGGGGGGCGGCTGAAGCTTTCTTT. This translates into CSVFSPRGAAEAFF.

The chain is built from TRBV10-1 and TRBJ2-1; 11 positions match TRBD2. This CDR3 is built from 15 residues. Unmatched junction bases numbered 5, after V lost 3 bases and J lost 7 bases. CDR1 and CDR2 (germline): WNHNN, SYGVQD (reference sequence). The CDR3 nucleotides read TGCGCCAGCAGTGACCCTAGCGGGAGGAGGAATGAGCAGTTCTTC. This gives the protein CASSDPSGRRNEQFF.

The chain carries TRBV28 and TRBJ2-4; 7 bases agree with TRBD2. From germline, CDR1 is MDHEN and CDR2 SYDVKM. CDR3 length: 16 residues. V shed 6 bases, J shed 1 base, and the junction held 9 bases outside the gene matches. The CDR3 coding sequence is TGTGCCAGCAGGGGATTGGGGGAGGGCGCCAAAAACATTCAGTACTTC. Its protein product is CASRGLGEGAKNIQYF.